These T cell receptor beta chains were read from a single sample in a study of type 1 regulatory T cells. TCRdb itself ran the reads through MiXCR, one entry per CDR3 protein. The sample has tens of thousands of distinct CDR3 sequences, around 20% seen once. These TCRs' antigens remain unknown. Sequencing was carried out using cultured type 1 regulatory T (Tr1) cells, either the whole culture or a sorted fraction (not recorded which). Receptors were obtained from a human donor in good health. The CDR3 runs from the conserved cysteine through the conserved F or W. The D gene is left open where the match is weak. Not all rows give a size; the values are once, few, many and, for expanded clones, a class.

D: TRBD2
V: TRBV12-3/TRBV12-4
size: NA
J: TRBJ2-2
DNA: TGTGCCAGCACTTTGGAGATGACTAGCGGGCGCGCTGGGGAGCTGTTTTTT
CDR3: CASTLEMTSGRAGELFF

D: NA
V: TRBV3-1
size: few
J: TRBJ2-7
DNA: TGTGCCAGCAGCCAAAGGGGGAGTTACAGCTCCTACGAGCAGTACTTC
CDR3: CASSQRGSYSSYEQYF

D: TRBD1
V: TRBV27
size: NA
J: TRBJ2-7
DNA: TGTGCCAGCCGACGACAGGGGTCCGGGTTGAACGAGCAGTACTTC
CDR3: CASRRQGSGLNEQYF

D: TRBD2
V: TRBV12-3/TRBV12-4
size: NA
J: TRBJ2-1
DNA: TGTGCCAGCGGACTAGCTCGTGAGCAGTTCTTC
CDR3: CASGLAREQFF

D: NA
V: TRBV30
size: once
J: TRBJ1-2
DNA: TGTGCCTGGAGTGGCAACTATGGCTACACCTTC
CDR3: CAWSGNYGYTF

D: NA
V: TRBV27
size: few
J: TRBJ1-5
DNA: TGTGCCAGCAGTCCATTGACGGGGATTAGCAATCAGCCCCAGCATTTT
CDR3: CASSPLTGISNQPQHF

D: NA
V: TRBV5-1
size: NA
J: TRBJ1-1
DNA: TGCGCCAGCAGCTTGGGATCAACGGCTGAAGCTTTCTTT
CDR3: CASSLGSTAEAFF

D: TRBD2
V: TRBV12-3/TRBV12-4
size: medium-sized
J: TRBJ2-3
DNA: TGTGCCAGCAGACTCGGACTAGCGGGGTCCGGGGGTGTGCAGTATTTT
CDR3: CASRLGLAGSGGVQYF

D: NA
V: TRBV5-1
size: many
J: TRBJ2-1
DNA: TGCGCCAGCTCGATCCTATACAATGAGCAGTTCTTC
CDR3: CASSILYNEQFF

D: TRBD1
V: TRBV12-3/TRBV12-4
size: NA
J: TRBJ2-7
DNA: TGTGCCAGCAGCCACGACAGGGAGTTCTACGAGCAGTACTTC
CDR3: CASSHDREFYEQYF

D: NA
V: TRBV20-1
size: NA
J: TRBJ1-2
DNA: TGCAGTGCTAGTGAAGGGATGGATGGCTACACCTTC
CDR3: CSASEGMDGYTF

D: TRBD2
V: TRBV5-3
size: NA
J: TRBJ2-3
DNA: TGTGCCAGAAGCTTGGTCAGACTAGCGGGACATATTGATACGCAGTATTTT
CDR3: CARSLVRLAGHIDTQYF

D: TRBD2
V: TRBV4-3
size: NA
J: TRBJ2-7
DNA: TGCGCCAGCAGCCTATTAGCGGGAGGGGAGCAGTACTTC
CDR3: CASSLLAGGEQYF

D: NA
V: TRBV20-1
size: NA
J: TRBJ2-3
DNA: TGCAGTGCTACCGGACGGATAGATACGCAGTATTTT
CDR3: CSATGRIDTQYF

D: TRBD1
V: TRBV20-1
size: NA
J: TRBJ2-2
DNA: TGCAGTGCTAGAGCGACAGGGGCGAACACCGGGGAGCTGTTTTTT
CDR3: CSARATGANTGELFF

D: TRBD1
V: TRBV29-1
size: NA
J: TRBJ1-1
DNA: TGCAGCTCACTCACAGGGGTAAGGACTGAAGCTTTCTTT
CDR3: CSSLTGVRTEAFF

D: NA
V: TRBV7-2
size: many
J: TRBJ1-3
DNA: TGTGCCAGCAGCTTAGCAGGGCTTAACTCTGGAAACACCATATATTTT
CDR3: CASSLAGLNSGNTIYF

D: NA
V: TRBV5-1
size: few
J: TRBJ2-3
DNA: TGCGCCAGCAGCCGGGACGTTGGTAAGGATACGCAGTATTTT
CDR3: CASSRDVGKDTQYF

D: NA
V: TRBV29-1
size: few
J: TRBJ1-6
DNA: TGCAGCGTTGGTTCGGGAGATAATTCACCCCTCCACTTT
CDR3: CSVGSGDNSPLHF

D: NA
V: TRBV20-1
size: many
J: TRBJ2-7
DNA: TGCAGTGCTTCGACACTAGGGGTTGAGTACTTC
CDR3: CSASTLGVEYF

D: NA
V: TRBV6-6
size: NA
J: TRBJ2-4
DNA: TGTGTCAGCAGTTACGCTGGACTACGACAGTACTTC
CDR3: CVSSYAGLRQYF

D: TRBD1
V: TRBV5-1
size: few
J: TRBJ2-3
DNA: TGCGCCAGCAGCTTACAGGGGTCCCCAGATACGCAGTATTTT
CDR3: CASSLQGSPDTQYF

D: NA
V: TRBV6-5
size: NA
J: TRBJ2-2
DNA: TGTGCCAGCGAAAGGGCCCGCGTGGGCGGGCCTACCACCGGGGAGCTGTTTTTT
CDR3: CASERARVGGPTTGELFF

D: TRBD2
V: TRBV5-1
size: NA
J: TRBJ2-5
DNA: TGCGCCAGCAGCTTGTCAGCGGGAGTAGAGACCCAGTACTTC
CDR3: CASSLSAGVETQYF

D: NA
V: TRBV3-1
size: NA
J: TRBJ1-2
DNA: TGTGCCAGCAGCCACCGATCTTTAACGACAGCTGGGGACTATGGCTACACCTTC
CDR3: CASSHRSLTTAGDYGYTF

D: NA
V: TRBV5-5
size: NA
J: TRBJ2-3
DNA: TGTGCCGGCAGCTTGATCGCAGATACGCAGTATTTT
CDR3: CAGSLIADTQYF

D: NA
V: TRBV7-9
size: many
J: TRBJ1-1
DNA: TGTGCCAGCAGCTCAGCCTCGGGGTGGGAGACTGAAGCTTTCTTT
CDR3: CASSSASGWETEAFF

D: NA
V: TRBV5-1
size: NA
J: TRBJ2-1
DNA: TGCGCCAGCAGCTTCCTACTAGCCCCTCGGAATGAGCAGTTCTTC
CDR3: CASSFLLAPRNEQFF

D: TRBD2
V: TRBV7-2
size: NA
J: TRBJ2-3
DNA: TGTGCCAGCAGCTTAGTAGGTAGCGGGAGTATCGCAGATACGCAGTATTTT
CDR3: CASSLVGSGSIADTQYF

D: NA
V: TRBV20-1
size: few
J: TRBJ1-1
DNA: TGCAGTGCTACCAATCGAAGGAGTAGGCCCGACACTGAAGCTTTCTTT
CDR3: CSATNRRSRPDTEAFF

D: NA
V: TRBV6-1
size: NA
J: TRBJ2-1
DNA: TGTGCCACCTCCTTCCCCCAGGGGTCCGGTGAGCAGTTCTTC
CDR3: CATSFPQGSGEQFF

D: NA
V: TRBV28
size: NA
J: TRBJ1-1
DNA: TGTGCCGGCAGTCTCCCGGGGGTCACTGAAGCTTTCTTT
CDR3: CAGSLPGVTEAFF

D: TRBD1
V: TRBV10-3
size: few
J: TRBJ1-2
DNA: TGTGCCATCAGTTATGAGGGGGCTGGCTACACCTTC
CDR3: CAISYEGAGYTF

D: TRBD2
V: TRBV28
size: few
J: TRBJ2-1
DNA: TGTGCCAGCAGTCGGACTAGCGGGGGATCCTACAATGAGCAGTTCTTC
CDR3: CASSRTSGGSYNEQFF

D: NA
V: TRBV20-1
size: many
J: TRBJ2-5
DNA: TGCAGTGCTAGTATTGGAGGGGCCCGTCAAGAGACCCAGTACTTC
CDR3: CSASIGGARQETQYF

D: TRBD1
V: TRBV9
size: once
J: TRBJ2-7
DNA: TGTGCCGGCCGACGGGACAGGGGGCTCGAGCAGTACTTC
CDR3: CAGRRDRGLEQYF

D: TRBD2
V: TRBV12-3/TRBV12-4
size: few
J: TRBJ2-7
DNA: TGTGCCAGCAGTTGGGGGACTAGACCCGAGCAGTACTTC
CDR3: CASSWGTRPEQYF

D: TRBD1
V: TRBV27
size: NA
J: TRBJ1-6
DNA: TGTGCCAACAGTCCTAGAGGGGGCGGGGGTTCACCCCTCCACTTT
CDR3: CANSPRGGGGSPLHF

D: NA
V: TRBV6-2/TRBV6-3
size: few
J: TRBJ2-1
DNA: TGTGCCAGCAGTCGACCAGGGACTTACAATGAGCAGTTCTTC
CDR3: CASSRPGTYNEQFF

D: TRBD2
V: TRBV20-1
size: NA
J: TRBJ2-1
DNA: TGCAGTGCTAGTGGCGGGAGTCGGGAGTTCTTC
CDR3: CSASGGSREFF

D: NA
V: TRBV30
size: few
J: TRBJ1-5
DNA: TGTGCCTGGAGTGATCATGAAGATCAGCCCCAGCATTTT
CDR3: CAWSDHEDQPQHF

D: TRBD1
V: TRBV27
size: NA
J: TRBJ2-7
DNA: TGTGCCAGCACCTGGGGGACAGGGTCCTACGAGCAGTACTTC
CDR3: CASTWGTGSYEQYF

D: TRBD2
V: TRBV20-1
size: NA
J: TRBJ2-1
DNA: TGCAGTGCTACTAGCGGGGGGAACAATGAGCAGTTCTTC
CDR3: CSATSGGNNEQFF

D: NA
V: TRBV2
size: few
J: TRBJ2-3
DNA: TGTGCCAGCAGTGAAAGGCGGCGAGATACGCAGTATTTT
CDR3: CASSERRRDTQYF

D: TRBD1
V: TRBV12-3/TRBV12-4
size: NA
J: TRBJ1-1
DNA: TGTGCCAGCAGTTCCCAACAGGGGATCTCTGAAGCTTTCTTT
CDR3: CASSSQQGISEAFF